One sample yielded the 14 T cell receptor beta chains listed below, sequenced in a study of early T cells in non-severe SARS-CoV-2 infection. MiXCR, applied by TCRdb to the 5' RACE reads, yields one record per CDR3 protein. Counted here are over 70,000 distinct CDR3 sequences, about 14% occurring once; the ten biggest clones make up around 3.7%. This specimen was whole blood, taken at baseline. The receptors shown here come from an adult who was a healthcare worker with PCR-confirmed SARS-CoV-2 infection or an uninfected control (not recorded which).

This clonotype was picked up a small number of times. The genes are TRBV6-1 and TRBJ1-5; TRBD1 is a possible D gene (5 bases). The CDR3 has 15 residues. The germline V gene has CDR1 MNHNS and CDR2 SASEGT. Trimming removed 6 bases from V and 4 bases from J, with 16 bases in between. CDR3 nucleotide sequence: TGTGCCAGCAGGCCCGGGACGTTAGCAAATCAGCCCCAGCATTTT. Protein product: CASRPGTLANQPQHF.

In its sample, this clonotype was seen a few times. The chain combines TRBV25-1 with TRBJ1-2; D remains ambiguous. Trimming cost V 8 bases and J 4 bases, with 11 bases left between them. Germline V lookup: CDR1 MGHDK, CDR2 SYGVNS. This CDR3 is built from 12 residues. In nucleotides, the CDR3 is TGTGCCAGCTACCAGTTTTCCTATGGCTACACCTTC. Translated: CASYQFSYGYTF.

This clonotype was observed a few times. The rearrangement joins TRBV24-1 to TRBJ2-3, with unresolved D. Trimming stripped 3 bases from V and 6 bases from J, with 9 bases between. The CDR3 loop spans 13 amino acids. Germline lookup yields CDR1 KGHDR and CDR2 SFDVKD. The CDR3 DNA sequence: TGTGCCACCAGTGATGCGCCCCGGGATACGCAGTATTTT. Encoded protein: CATSDAPRDTQYF.

This clonotype was seen repeatedly, ten times or more. The CDR3 is CSVDGTDSYEQYF. Here the CDR3 DNA reads TGCAGCGTAGACGGGACGGATTCCTACGAGCAGTACTTC. V usage is TRBV29-1 and J usage is TRBJ2-7; D possibly uses TRBD1 or TRBD2 (5 bases each). The CDR3 spans 13 residues. V lost 6 bases to trimming and J lost 1 base, with 13 bases between them. Germline-derived CDR1 and CDR2 are SQVTM and ANQGSEA.

This clonotype was seen repeatedly, ten times or more. The V and J genes are TRBV5-1 and TRBJ1-1; no definite D call. The CDR3 contains 15 residues. The V end lost 1 base, the J end lost 8 bases, and 18 bases lay between the germline ends. Germline CDR1 and CDR2: SGHRS and YFSETQ. The CDR3 spells CASSLTGQLRLEAFF. For the CDR3, the DNA is TGCGCCAGCAGCTTGACGGGCCAACTCCGGTTAGAAGCTTTCTTT.

This clonotype was counted many times. V gene TRBV30 combines with J gene TRBJ2-7; D remains unclear. Per the germline V gene, CDR1 is GTSNPN and CDR2 is SVGIG (reference sequence). The CDR3 loop spans 12 amino acids. Trimming cost V 3 bases and J 4 bases, with 10 bases left between them. DNA for the CDR3: TGTGCCTGGAGCCTGACCCTTTACGAGCAGTACTTC. Residues: CAWSLTLYEQYF.

This clonotype turned up a few times. The CDR3 coding sequence is TGTGCCAGCAGCCCACTAGCGGGAGGGCCGAGCACAGATACGCAGTATTTT. Translated: CASSPLAGGPSTDTQYF. This chain joins TRBV5-6 and TRBJ2-3; 13 bases fit TRBD2. Germline assignment: CDR1 SGHDT and CDR2 YYEEEE. The CDR3 length is 17 residues. V gave up 4 bases and J gave up 0 bases; unmatched junction bases: 5.

In its sample, this clonotype was seen many times. The chain has TRBV7-2 and TRBJ2-1, with 7 bases lining up with TRBD1. Trimming cost V 3 bases and J 2 bases; bases outside gene matches: 4. Germline V gene lookup returns CDR1 SGHTA and CDR2 FQGNSA. This CDR3 has 15 residues. The CDR3 DNA reads as TGTGCCAGCAGCTTTACCGGGACAGCCTACAATGAGCAGTTCTTC. Encoded protein: CASSFTGTAYNEQFF.

The chain joins TRBV28 to TRBJ2-7; D uncertain. Germline CDR1 reads MDHEN; CDR2 reads SYDVKM. The CDR3 is 13 residues long. Trimming pared 4 bases from V and 9 bases from J, leaving 16 bases between. The CDR3 nucleotides read TGTGCCAGCAGTTACACCGACGGCGTGGGGCAGTACTTC. Translated, it gives CASSYTDGVGQYF.

J is TRBJ1-1 and V is TRBV3-1; D is undetermined. Trimming took 1 base from V and 1 from J, leaving 10 bases between them. CDR1 and CDR2 (germline): LGHDT, YNNKEL (reference sequence). The CDR3 extends over 15 amino acids. The chain's CDR3 is CASSQGKGGNTEAFF. The CDR3 coding sequence is TGTGCCAGCAGCCAAGGCAAGGGAGGGAACACTGAAGCTTTCTTT.

This clonotype appeared a few times. The chain couples TRBV5-1 to TRBJ2-1; 10 bases are shared with TRBD1. V lost 4 bases, J lost 2 bases, and 3 bases stayed unmatched. The CDR3 is 15 residues long. Germline CDR1 SGHRS, CDR2 YFSETQ. The CDR3 DNA follows: TGCGCCAGCAGCCCGACAGGGGGCACCTACAATGAGCAGTTCTTC. It is translated as CASSPTGGTYNEQFF.

The chain joins TRBV5-1 to TRBJ2-7; no definite D call. Germline CDR1 reads SGHRS; CDR2 reads YFSETQ. Trimming took 0 bases from V and 3 from J, leaving 7 bases between them. The CDR3 has 13 amino acids. The CDR3 here is CASSLGEYYEQYF. The DNA of the CDR3 is TGCGCCAGCAGCTTGGGAGAATACTACGAGCAGTACTTC.

The chain recombines TRBV6-1 with TRBJ1-4; D call uncertain. V dropped 0 bases and J dropped 5 bases, with 4 bases sitting between them. CDR3 size: 13 residues. Germline assignment: CDR1 MNHNS and CDR2 SASEGT. This CDR3 reads CASSEASNEKLFF. CDR3 bases: TGTGCCAGCAGTGAAGCCTCAAATGAAAAACTGTTTTTT.

The J gene is TRBJ2-1, the V gene TRBV5-1, with D possibly TRBD2 on 6 matching bases. Trimming pared 0 bases from V and 7 bases from J, leaving 17 bases between. The CDR3 is made up of 16 amino acids. CDR1 is SGHRS and CDR2 is YFSETQ in the germline V gene. The CDR3 nucleotides read TGCGCCAGCAGCTTGGACGACGGCGGAGGAGGGAATGAGCAGTTCTTC. Encoded protein: CASSLDDGGGGNEQFF. The full variable domain, its missing parts supplied by reference TRBV5-1 and TRBJ2-1, is KAGVTQTPRYLIKTRGQQVTLSCSPISGHRSVSWYQQTPGQGLQFLFEYFSETQRNKGNFPGRFSGRQFSNSRSEMNVSTLELGDSALYLCASSLDDGGGGNEQFFGPGTRLTVL.